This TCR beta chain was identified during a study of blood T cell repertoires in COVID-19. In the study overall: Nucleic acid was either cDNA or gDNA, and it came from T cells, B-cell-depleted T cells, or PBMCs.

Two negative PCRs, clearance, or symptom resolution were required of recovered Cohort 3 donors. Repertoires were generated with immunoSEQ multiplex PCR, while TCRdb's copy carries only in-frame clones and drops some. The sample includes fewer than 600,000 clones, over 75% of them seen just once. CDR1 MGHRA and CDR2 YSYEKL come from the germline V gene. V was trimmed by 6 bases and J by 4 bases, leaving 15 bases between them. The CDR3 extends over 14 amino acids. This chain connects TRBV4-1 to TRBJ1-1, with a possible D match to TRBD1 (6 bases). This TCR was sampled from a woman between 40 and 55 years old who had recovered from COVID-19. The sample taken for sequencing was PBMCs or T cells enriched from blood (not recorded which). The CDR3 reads CASRATGRITEAFF. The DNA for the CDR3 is TGCGCCAGCAGAGCAACAGGGAGAATCACTGAAGCTTTCTTT.